This T cell receptor beta chain was captured by sequencing in a study of T cell changes during pregnancy in multiple sclerosis. Sequencing used immunoSEQ multiplex PCR; TCRdb keeps in-frame clones, though not all of them. The sample records tens of thousands of clones, 93% being singletons. With 3 bases removed from V and 3 bases from J, the gap between germline ends came to 11 bases. This CDR3 has 13 residues. The V gene's germline CDR1 is SQVTM and CDR2 ANQGSEA. The TCR was taken from a female donor with multiple sclerosis, enrolled in a pregnancy study. This sample comprised peripheral blood, obtained in the second trimester of pregnancy. The V and J genes are TRBV29-1 and TRBJ1-2, with D perhaps TRBD1 (6 bases). In nucleotides, the CDR3 is TGCAGCGTTGATCCAGGGGATGACTATGGCTACACCTTC. It yields the protein CSVDPGDDYGYTF.